What follows describes a single TCR beta chain. Sequencing used immunoSEQ multiplex PCR; TCRdb keeps in-frame clones, though not all of them. This sample has fewer than 200,000 clones, with about 79% found just once. V trimming: 4 bases; J trimming: 2 bases; junction bases outside the gene matches: 8. CDR3 length equals 15 residues. The germline CDR1 and CDR2 sequences are SGDLS and YYNGEE. These data belong to a study of blood T cell repertoires in COVID-19. The sequenced sample consisted of peripheral blood. The rearrangement links TRBV9 to TRBJ2-7; TRBD1 agrees at 8 bases. The clonotype originates from a woman aged 70 to 79 with acute or convalescent COVID-19. The CDR3 sequence is CASSPRTGLTYEQYF. The CDR3 DNA is TGTGCCAGCAGCCCACGGACAGGGCTTACCTACGAGCAGTACTTC.